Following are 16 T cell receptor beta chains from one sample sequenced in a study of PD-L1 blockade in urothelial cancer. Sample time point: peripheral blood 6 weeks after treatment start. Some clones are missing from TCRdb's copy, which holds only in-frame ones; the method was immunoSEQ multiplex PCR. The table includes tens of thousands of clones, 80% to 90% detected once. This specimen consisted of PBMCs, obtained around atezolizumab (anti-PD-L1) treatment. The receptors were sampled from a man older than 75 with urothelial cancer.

CDR3 protein: CASSSSSGLGSYNEQFF. The CDR3 DNA sequence: TGTGCCAGCAGCTCCTCCTCGGGACTAGGTTCCTACAATGAGCAGTTCTTC. This chain connects TRBV11-2 to TRBJ2-1; 8 nucleotides agree with TRBD2. The CDR3 consists of 17 residues. The V segment lost 4 bases and the J segment 1 base; nucleotides outside the gene matches: 9. The germline CDR1 and CDR2 sequences are SGHAT and FQNNGV.

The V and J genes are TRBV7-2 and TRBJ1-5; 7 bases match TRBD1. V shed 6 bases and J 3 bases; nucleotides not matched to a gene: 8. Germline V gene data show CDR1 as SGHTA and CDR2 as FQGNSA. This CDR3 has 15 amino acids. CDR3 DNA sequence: TGTGCCAGCAGTTCCGACAGGGCGGTCAATCAGCCCCAGCATTTT. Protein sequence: CASSSDRAVNQPQHF.

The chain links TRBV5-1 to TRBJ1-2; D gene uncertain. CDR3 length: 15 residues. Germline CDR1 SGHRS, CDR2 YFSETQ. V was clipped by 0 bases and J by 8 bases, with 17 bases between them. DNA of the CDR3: TGCGCCAGCAGCTTGGATGGGGAGCTAGCTGGGGGCTACACCTTC. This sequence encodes CASSLDGELAGGYTF.

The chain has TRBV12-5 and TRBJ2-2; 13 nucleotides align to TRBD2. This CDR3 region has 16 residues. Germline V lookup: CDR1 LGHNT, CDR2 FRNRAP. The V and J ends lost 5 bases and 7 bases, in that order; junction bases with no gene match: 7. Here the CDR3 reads CASGPRLAGGVGELFF. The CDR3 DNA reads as TGTGCTAGTGGTCCCAGACTAGCGGGAGGTGTCGGGGAGCTGTTTTTT.

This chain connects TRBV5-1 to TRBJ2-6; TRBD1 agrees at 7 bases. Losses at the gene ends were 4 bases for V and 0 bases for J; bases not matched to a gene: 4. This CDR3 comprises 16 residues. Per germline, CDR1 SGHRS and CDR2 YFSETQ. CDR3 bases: TGCGCCAGCAGCACAGGGGTTCCCTCTGGGGCCAACGTCCTGACTTTC. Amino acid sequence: CASSTGVPSGANVLTF.

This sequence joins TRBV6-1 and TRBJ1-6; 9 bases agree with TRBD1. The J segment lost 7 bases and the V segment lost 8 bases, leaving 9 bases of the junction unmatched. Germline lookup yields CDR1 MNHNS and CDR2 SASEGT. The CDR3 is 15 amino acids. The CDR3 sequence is CASSPGTGLNSPLHF. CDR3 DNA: TGTGCCAGCTCCCCCGGGACAGGGTTGAATTCACCCCTCCACTTT.

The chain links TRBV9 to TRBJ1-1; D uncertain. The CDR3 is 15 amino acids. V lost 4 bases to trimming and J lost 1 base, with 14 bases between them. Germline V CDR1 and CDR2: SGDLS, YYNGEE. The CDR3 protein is CASSPRSGWNTEAFF. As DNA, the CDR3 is TGTGCCAGCAGCCCTCGGTCAGGATGGAACACTGAAGCTTTCTTT.

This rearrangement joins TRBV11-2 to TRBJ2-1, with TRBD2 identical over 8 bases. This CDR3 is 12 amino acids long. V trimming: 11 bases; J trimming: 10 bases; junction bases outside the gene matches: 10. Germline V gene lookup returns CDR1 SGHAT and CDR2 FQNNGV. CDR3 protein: CAGSSGSQEQFF. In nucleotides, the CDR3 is TGTGCCGGGTCTAGCGGGTCTCAGGAGCAGTTCTTC. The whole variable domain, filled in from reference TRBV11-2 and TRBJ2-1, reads EAGVAQSPRYKIIEKRQSVAFWCNPISGHATLYWYQQILGQGPKLLIQFQNNGVVDDSQLPKDRFSAERLKGVDSTLKIQPAKLEDSAVYLCAGSSGSQEQFFGPGTRLTVL.

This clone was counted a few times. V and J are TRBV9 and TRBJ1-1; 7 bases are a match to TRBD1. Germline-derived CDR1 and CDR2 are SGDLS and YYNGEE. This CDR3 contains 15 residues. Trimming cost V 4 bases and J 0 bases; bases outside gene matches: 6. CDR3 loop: CASSSGTALNTEAFF. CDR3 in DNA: TGTGCCAGCAGCTCCGGGACAGCTTTGAACACTGAAGCTTTCTTT.

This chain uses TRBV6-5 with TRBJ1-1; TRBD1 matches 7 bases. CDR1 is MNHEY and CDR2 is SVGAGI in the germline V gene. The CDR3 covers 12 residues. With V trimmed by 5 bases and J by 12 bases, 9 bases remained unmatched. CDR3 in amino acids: CASSPGRDRSFF. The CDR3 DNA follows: TGTGCCAGCAGTCCGGGACGGGACAGATCTTTCTTT.

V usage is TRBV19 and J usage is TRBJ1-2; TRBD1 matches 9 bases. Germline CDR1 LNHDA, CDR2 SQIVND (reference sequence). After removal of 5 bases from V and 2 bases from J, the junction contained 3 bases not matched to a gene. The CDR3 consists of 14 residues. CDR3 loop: CASSVGQGNYGYTF. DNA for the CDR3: TGTGCCAGTAGTGTCGGACAGGGGAACTATGGCTACACCTTC.

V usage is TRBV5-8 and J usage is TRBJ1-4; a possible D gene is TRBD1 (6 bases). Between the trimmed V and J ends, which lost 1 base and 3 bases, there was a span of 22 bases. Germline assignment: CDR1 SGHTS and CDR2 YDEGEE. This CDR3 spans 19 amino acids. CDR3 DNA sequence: TGTGCCAGCAGCTTGAGGCTGGGGGCGGAAATCGGCTCTAATGAAAAACTGTTTTTT. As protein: CASSLRLGAEIGSNEKLFF.

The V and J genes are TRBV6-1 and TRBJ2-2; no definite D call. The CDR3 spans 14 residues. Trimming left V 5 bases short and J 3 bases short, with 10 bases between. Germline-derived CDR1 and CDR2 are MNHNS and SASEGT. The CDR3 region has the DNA TGTGCCAGCAGTATGAGAATTGACACCGGGGAGCTGTTTTTT. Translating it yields CASSMRIDTGELFF.

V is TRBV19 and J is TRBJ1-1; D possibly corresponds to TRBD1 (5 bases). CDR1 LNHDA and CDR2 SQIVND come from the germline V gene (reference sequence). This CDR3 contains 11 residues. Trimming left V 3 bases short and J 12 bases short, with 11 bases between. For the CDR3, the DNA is TGTGCCAGTAGTATGGGCAGGGTAACTTTCTTT. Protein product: CASSMGRVTFF.

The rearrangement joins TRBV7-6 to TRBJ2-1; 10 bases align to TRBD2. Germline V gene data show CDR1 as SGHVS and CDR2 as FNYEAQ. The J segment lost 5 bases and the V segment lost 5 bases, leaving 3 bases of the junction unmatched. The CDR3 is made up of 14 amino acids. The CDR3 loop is CASSRTSGNNEQFF. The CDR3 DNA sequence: TGTGCCAGCAGCCGGACTAGCGGAAACAATGAGCAGTTCTTC. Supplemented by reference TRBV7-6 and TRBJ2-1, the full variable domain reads GAGVSQSPRYKVTKRGQDVALRCDPISGHVSLYWYRQALGQGPEFLTYFNYEAQQDKSGLPNDRFSAERPEGSISTLTIQRTEQRDSAMYRCASSRTSGNNEQFFGPGTRLTVL.

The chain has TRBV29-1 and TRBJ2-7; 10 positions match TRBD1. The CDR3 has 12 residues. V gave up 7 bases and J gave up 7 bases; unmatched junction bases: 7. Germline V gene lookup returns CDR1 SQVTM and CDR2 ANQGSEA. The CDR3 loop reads CSARQGAGEQYF. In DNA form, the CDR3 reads TGCAGCGCTCGACAGGGGGCGGGTGAGCAGTACTTC.